This TCR beta chain was sequenced during a study of T cells after yellow fever vaccination. Study overall: Some fractions had low cell numbers, and these were prepared with SMART-Seq v4 Ultra Low Input. Points from the study as a whole: There was a small share of clonotypes that showed up in both the CD4 and CD8 compartments.

5'RACE template switching produced TCR cDNA carrying a universal primer site and UMIs. TCRdb reprocessed the 5' RACE reads via MiXCR and lists one record per CDR3 protein. The sample lists some 350,000 distinct CDR3 sequences, roughly 4% seen once, with approximately 24% in the top ten. This clonotype has ten or more counts. What it recognizes is unknown. The receptor was derived from a man aged 18 to 35 who received the YFV17D yellow fever vaccine. Sequenced here: PBMCs, sampled 5 days after the yellow fever booster vaccination.

For the CDR3, the DNA is TGTGCCAGCAGCCACCTGGCGGGGGAGGTCGGGGAGCTGTTTTTT. Translated, it gives CASSHLAGEVGELFF. The J gene is TRBJ2-2, the V gene TRBV7-9, with 7 bases fitting TRBD2. Losses at the gene ends were 5 bases for V and 7 bases for J; bases not matched to a gene: 10. From germline, CDR1 is SEHNR and CDR2 FQNEAQ (reference sequence). The CDR3 contains 15 residues.